This T cell receptor (beta chain) emerged from a study of cytomegalovirus exposure and HLA in healthy donors. Study observations and caveats: When analyzed later, a missense DCLRE1C variant was found to be linked to TCR beta V- and J-gene trimming. In an earlier analysis, productive rearrangement rates for most beta V segments clustered near 87% or 30%. Within a later analysis, the majority of CMV-associated TCR beta chains appeared HLA-restricted.

This clone was observed a single time. Its antigen is as yet unknown. This PCR relied on a set of 60 Vbeta primers and 13 Jbeta primers. Here immunoSEQ multiplex PCR was the method, and the copy in TCRdb shows in-frame clones only, minus some. The repertoire includes about 98,000 clones, over 65% of them detected once, and about 2% sits in the top ten. Losses at the gene ends were 4 bases for V and 4 bases for J; bases not matched to a gene: 9. Germline V gene data show CDR1 as SGDLS and CDR2 as YYNGEE. The CDR3 has 16 amino acids. The chain couples TRBV9 to TRBJ1-2; the match to TRBD1 covers 11 bases. This clonotype was obtained from a male donor in good health and CMV-seronegative. The sample taken for sequencing was PBMCs. CDR3 nucleotide sequence: TGTGCCAGCAGCCCCAGGACAGGGGGCGACCGCTATGGCTACACCTTC. This encodes CASSPRTGGDRYGYTF.